This T cell receptor beta chain is drawn from a study of blood T cell repertoires in COVID-19. The overall study: Samples representing acute and convalescent COVID-19 were sourced from the United States, Italy and Spain. The analysed material was cDNA or gDNA that came from T cells, B-cell-depleted T cells, or PBMCs.

As originally analysed: Amplified reference gene primers provided the basis for estimating nucleated cell counts. The method was immunoSEQ multiplex PCR; TCRdb's version includes in-frame clones alone and lacks a portion of them. V, J and clone size are those of that table, while D and trimming were read from the DNA. The sample contains some 170,000 clones, around 90% of which appear only once. This CDR3 region has 15 residues. Germline V lookup: CDR1 LNHNV, CDR2 YYDKDF (reference sequence). V shed 1 base and J 15 bases; nucleotides not matched to a gene: 14. The J gene is TRBJ2-1, the V gene TRBV15; 8 nucleotides line up with TRBD2. The TCR comes from a man between 60 and 75 years old with active or convalescent COVID-19. Sequences were obtained from peripheral blood. CDR3 DNA: TGTGCCACCAGCAGAGGCGGGGGACTAGGGGTTAATTGGTTCTTC. This gives the protein CATSRGGGLGVNWFF.